A selection of T cell receptor beta chains follows, all from one sample in a study of a mutant IDH1 vaccine in newly diagnosed glioma. These TCRs' antigens remain unknown. The method was immunoSEQ multiplex PCR; TCRdb's version includes in-frame clones alone and lacks a portion of them. The repertoire consists of 120,000 or so clones, with 80% occurring once and the leading ten covering about 5.5%. The sample consisted of PBMCs, taken from a glioma patient whose treatment included an IDH1 peptide vaccine. Receptors were obtained from a man aged 35-49 years with glioma. The CDR3 runs from the conserved cysteine through the conserved F or W. A D gene is named only where the DNA matches it firmly. The listing skips clone size in some rows; elsewhere it reads once, few, many or a size class.

J: TRBJ1-4
size: NA
V: TRBV5-6
D: NA
DNA: TGTGCCAGCAGCTTGGACCTTGCAACTAATGAAAAACTGTTTTTT
CDR3: CASSLDLATNEKLFF

J: TRBJ2-2
size: NA
V: TRBV19
D: NA
DNA: TGTGCCAGTAGTACCCAGTACACCGGGGAGCTGTTTTTT
CDR3: CASSTQYTGELFF

J: TRBJ2-2
size: NA
V: TRBV5-6
D: TRBD2
DNA: TGTGCCAGCAGCTATCCTAGCGGGAGAGGGGAGCTGTTTTTT
CDR3: CASSYPSGRGELFF

J: TRBJ2-5
size: NA
V: TRBV7-3
D: NA
DNA: TGTGCCAGCAGCCTAGCGACACGCCAAAAGGTGGGAGAGACCCAGTACTTC
CDR3: CASSLATRQKVGETQYF

J: TRBJ2-5
size: NA
V: TRBV18
D: NA
DNA: TGTGCCAGCTCACCAGGTAGCCAGGAGACCCAGTACTTC
CDR3: CASSPGSQETQYF

J: TRBJ2-6
size: NA
V: TRBV5-6
D: NA
DNA: TGTGCCAGCAGCGCCTCTGGGGCCAACGTCCTGACTTTC
CDR3: CASSASGANVLTF

J: TRBJ2-7
size: NA
V: TRBV18
D: NA
DNA: TGTGCCAGCTCACCTTTGACAAGCTCCTACGAGCAGTACTTC
CDR3: CASSPLTSSYEQYF

J: TRBJ2-3
size: NA
V: TRBV10-2
D: NA
DNA: TGCGCCAGCAGGATAAGGGTTGGTTTTGATACGCAGTATTTT
CDR3: CASRIRVGFDTQYF

J: TRBJ1-2
size: few
V: TRBV6-5
D: NA
DNA: TGTGCCAGCAGTTACTCGATCAGGGATTACCGCTACACCTTC
CDR3: CASSYSIRDYRYTF

J: TRBJ1-3
size: NA
V: TRBV30
D: TRBD1
DNA: TGTGCCTGGAGTGTAAGACAGGGTACTGGAAACACCATATATTTT
CDR3: CAWSVRQGTGNTIYF

J: TRBJ2-3
size: NA
V: TRBV7-6
D: TRBD2
DNA: TGTGCCAGCAGCTTAGACTTCCGGGGGGGCGATACGCAGTATTTT
CDR3: CASSLDFRGGDTQYF

J: TRBJ1-4
size: NA
V: TRBV9
D: TRBD1
DNA: TGTGCCAGCAGCGGAGGGACAGGCCTTATGACGTTT
CDR3: CASSGGTGLMTF

J: TRBJ1-4
size: NA
V: TRBV2
D: NA
DNA: TGTGCCAGCAGTGAAGGGAACTATGAAAAACTGTTTTTT
CDR3: CASSEGNYEKLFF

J: TRBJ2-7
size: NA
V: TRBV10-2
D: TRBD1
DNA: TGCGCCAGCAGTGATGAGACAGGGACCTACGAGCAGTACTTC
CDR3: CASSDETGTYEQYF

J: TRBJ2-3
size: NA
V: TRBV4-2
D: NA
DNA: TGTGCCAGCAGCCAAGAAGGTCGGACCCTAGATACGCAGTATTTT
CDR3: CASSQEGRTLDTQYF

J: TRBJ2-3
size: NA
V: TRBV7-2
D: TRBD2
DNA: TGTGCCAGCAGCTTGCAGGTGTGGGGGGGGACAGATACGCAGTATTTT
CDR3: CASSLQVWGGTDTQYF

J: TRBJ2-2
size: NA
V: TRBV19
D: NA
DNA: TGTGCCAGTAGTATAAGAAGGGAAGCGAACACCGGGGAGCTGTTTTTT
CDR3: CASSIRREANTGELFF

J: TRBJ1-5
size: few
V: TRBV6-6
D: NA
DNA: TGTGCCAGCAGTTCCTCCCACCCCAATCAGCCCCAGCATTTT
CDR3: CASSSSHPNQPQHF

J: TRBJ2-1
size: once
V: TRBV10-3
D: NA
DNA: TGTGCCATCAGTGAGGGCCAGGGGGGCCAGTACAATGAGCAGTTCTTC
CDR3: CAISEGQGGQYNEQFF

J: TRBJ2-7
size: NA
V: TRBV30
D: NA
DNA: TGTGCCTGGAGCACGGGACCCGCCTACGAGCAGTACTTC
CDR3: CAWSTGPAYEQYF

J: TRBJ2-6
size: NA
V: TRBV13
D: NA
DNA: TGTGCCAGCAGCAAGACTGTCCCCTCTGGGGCCAACGTCCTGACTTTC
CDR3: CASSKTVPSGANVLTF

J: TRBJ2-7
size: once
V: TRBV11-2
D: NA
DNA: TGTGCCAGCAGCTTAGGTAGCGAGGACCGTCGGGAGCAGTACTTC
CDR3: CASSLGSEDRREQYF

J: TRBJ2-1
size: few
V: TRBV4-1
D: NA
DNA: TGCGCCAGCAGCCAAGGGGGGTCCCAAGAGGGGGAGCAGTTCTTC
CDR3: CASSQGGSQEGEQFF

J: TRBJ1-1
size: few
V: TRBV12-5
D: NA
DNA: TGTGCTAGTGGTTTGGGACGTAATGAAGCTTTCTTT
CDR3: CASGLGRNEAFF

J: TRBJ1-5
size: NA
V: TRBV28
D: NA
DNA: TGTGCCAGCAGTTTGGGGGCCCGAAAACCCCAGCATTTT
CDR3: CASSLGARKPQHF

J: TRBJ1-2
size: NA
V: TRBV28
D: TRBD1
DNA: TGTGCCAGCAGGGTCCGGGGACAGGACTATGGCTACACCTTC
CDR3: CASRVRGQDYGYTF

J: TRBJ2-3
size: NA
V: TRBV7-9
D: NA
DNA: TGTGCCAGCAGCTTAGGACAGAGCACAGATACGCAGTATTTT
CDR3: CASSLGQSTDTQYF

J: TRBJ2-3
size: NA
V: TRBV4-2
D: NA
DNA: TGTGCCAGCAGCCAAGAGCCCTCGTCCTTTCCAGATACGCAGTATTTT
CDR3: CASSQEPSSFPDTQYF

J: TRBJ2-1
size: NA
V: TRBV18
D: NA
DNA: TGTGCCAGCTCACCCCCCCTGCACTCTACCTACAATGAGCAGTTCTTC
CDR3: CASSPPLHSTYNEQFF

J: TRBJ2-1
size: once
V: TRBV5-1
D: NA
DNA: TGCGCCAGCAGCTCGGGAACTCAACCCTACAATGAGCAGTTCTTC
CDR3: CASSSGTQPYNEQFF

J: TRBJ2-7
size: once
V: TRBV12-1
D: NA
DNA: TGTGCCAGCAGCTTTGTGGGGACAGGTATGTACGAGCAGTACTTC
CDR3: CASSFVGTGMYEQYF

J: TRBJ1-2
size: few
V: TRBV27
D: NA
DNA: TGTGCCAGCAGCTTAGGAGGCATGAAATATGGCTACACCTTC
CDR3: CASSLGGMKYGYTF

J: TRBJ1-1
size: few
V: TRBV6-1
D: NA
DNA: TGTGCCAGCAGCCCTAACACTGAAGCTTTCTTT
CDR3: CASSPNTEAFF

J: TRBJ2-7
size: few
V: TRBV10-1
D: NA
DNA: TGCGCCAGCAGTCTAGGTAAATCCTACGAGCAGTACTTC
CDR3: CASSLGKSYEQYF

J: TRBJ2-7
size: NA
V: TRBV5-4
D: NA
DNA: TGTGCCAGCAGCCCTGGGGACGTCTCCTACGAGCAGTACTTC
CDR3: CASSPGDVSYEQYF

J: TRBJ1-1
size: NA
V: TRBV7-9
D: NA
DNA: TGTGCCAGCAGCTTAGGGGGAACGGGCAGGAAGGACACTGAAGCTTTCTTT
CDR3: CASSLGGTGRKDTEAFF

J: TRBJ2-7
size: once
V: TRBV5-4
D: NA
DNA: TGTGCCAGCAGCCGAGTGACGGGCGTTTTCTACGAGCAGTACTTC
CDR3: CASSRVTGVFYEQYF